Below, 5 T cell receptor beta chains from the same sample are listed, as sequenced in a study of cytomegalovirus exposure and HLA in healthy donors. Repertoires were generated with immunoSEQ multiplex PCR, while TCRdb's copy carries only in-frame clones and drops some. The sample includes tens of thousands of clones, about 90% of them seen just once. Material: PBMCs. The origin of the receptors is a woman aged 18 to 35 in good health and CMV-seropositive.

This chain connects TRBV11-2 to TRBJ2-3, with D possibly matching TRBD2 (7 bases). Per germline, CDR1 SGHAT and CDR2 FQNNGV. Deletions cut 0 bases from V and 4 bases from J, with 20 bases between. CDR3 length: 18 amino acids. CDR3 DNA sequence: TGTGCCAGCAGCTTAGATCGGCTCCTGGGGGGGCGTCCAGATACGCAGTATTTT. Residues: CASSLDRLLGGRPDTQYF.

The V and J genes are TRBV6-5 and TRBJ2-1, with 9 bases fitting TRBD2. CDR3 length: 14 amino acids. CDR1 MNHEY and CDR2 SVGAGI come from the germline V gene. V dropped 2 bases and J dropped 8; count of bases not matched to a gene: 4. DNA of the CDR3: TGTGCCAGCAGTTACGGCGGGGGGGCCGATGAGCAGTTCTTC. Its protein is CASSYGGGADEQFF.

The chain is built from TRBV2 and TRBJ1-5; TRBD1 aligns across 7 bases. The CDR3 runs to 15 residues. V lost 7 bases and J lost 1; bases outside the gene matches: 7. Germline V lookup: CDR1 SNHLY, CDR2 FYNNEI. The CDR3 sequence: CASIPDRNSNQPQHF. The CDR3 nucleotides are TGTGCCAGCATTCCGGACAGGAACAGCAATCAGCCCCAGCATTTT.

The chain links TRBV7-9 to TRBJ2-3, with a possible D match to TRBD2 (6 bases). Germline V gene sequence: CDR1 SEHNR, CDR2 FQNEAQ (reference sequence). V gave up 4 bases and J gave up 1 base, with 9 bases separating them. The CDR3 spans 14 residues. The CDR3 spells CASSSASGTDTQYF. DNA for the CDR3: TGTGCCAGCAGCTCCGCTAGCGGCACAGATACGCAGTATTTT.

CDR3 in DNA: TGTGCCAGCAGTGGACAAAGGGAACTAGTTTTCGGTATCTACGAGCAGTACTTC. Protein product: CASSGQRELVFGIYEQYF. The gene calls are TRBV2 and TRBJ2-7, with a possible D match to TRBD2 (5 bases). Per germline, CDR1 SNHLY and CDR2 FYNNEI. This CDR3 region has 18 residues. Trimming stripped 4 bases from V and 3 bases from J, with 25 bases between.